This passage covers 29 T cell receptor beta chains from one sample sequenced in a study of T cells in narcolepsy. This table comes from immunoSEQ multiplex PCR, and its TCRdb copy is limited to in-frame clones, with some not included. The sample has approximately 30,000 clones, 86% seen once. Sequenced sample: CD45RA- memory CD4+ T cells from PBMCs. Source of these receptors: a human donor with narcolepsy.

The chain links TRBV19 to TRBJ1-6, with D maybe TRBD1 (5 bases). CDR1 is LNHDA, CDR2 SQIVND, per germline (reference sequence). CDR3 length: 14 amino acids. Trimming took off 3 bases at V and 10 bases at J, with 13 bases between the two ends. CDR3 residues: CASSIPQGQSPLHF. The CDR3 DNA follows: TGTGCCAGTAGTATTCCCCAGGGTCAATCACCCCTCCACTTT.

V gene TRBV18 combines with J gene TRBJ1-6; D possibly corresponds to TRBD1 (6 bases). The ends were cut back, 4 bases at V and 5 bases at J, with 12 bases in the middle. Germline V gene lookup returns CDR1 KGHSH and CDR2 LQKENI. The CDR3 extends over 15 amino acids. CDR3 sequence (DNA): TGTGCCAGCTCACAAGGGACACCGGATAATTCACCCCTCCACTTT. This translates into CASSQGTPDNSPLHF.

This clone came up once. This chain links TRBV9 with TRBJ2-6; 7 nucleotides match TRBD2. The germline V gene has CDR1 SGDLS and CDR2 YYNGEE. This CDR3 is built from 21 residues. V dropped 0 bases and J dropped 0; count of bases not matched to a gene: 15. The CDR3 is CASSVAPPFPGLSSGANVLTF. In DNA, the CDR3 is TGTGCCAGCAGCGTAGCCCCACCGTTTCCGGGACTAAGCTCTGGGGCCAACGTCCTGACTTTC.

The sample holds one count of this clone. The chain joins TRBV6-5 to TRBJ1-2; a possible D gene is TRBD1 (5 bases). The ends were cut back, 5 bases at V and 1 base at J, with 5 bases in the middle. Germline values: CDR1 MNHEY, CDR2 SVGAGI. CDR3 size: 12 residues. CDR3 nucleotide sequence: TGTGCCAGCAGTGACAGTAACTATGGCTACACCTTC. Translation gives CASSDSNYGYTF.

To note about this clone: At the DNA level, this CDR3 is encoded by other sequences in the same sample as well. The chain has TRBV18 and TRBJ1-1, with D unclear. The CDR3 covers 13 residues. The V end was cut by 1 base, the J end by 1 base, with 4 bases between. The germline CDR1 and CDR2 sequences are KGHSH and LQKENI. The CDR3 DNA reads as TGTGCCAGCTCACCACAAGGGAACACTGAAGCTTTCTTT. This encodes CASSPQGNTEAFF. The variable domain in full, completed from reference TRBV18 and TRBJ1-1, reads NAGVMQNPRHLVRRRGQEARLRCSPMKGHSHVYWYRQLPEEGLKFMVYLQKENIIDESGMPKERFSAEFPKEGPSILRIQQVVRGDSAAYFCASSPQGNTEAFFGQGTRLTVV.

The CDR3, as DNA: TGTGCCAGCAGTGAAGCGTGGGCGAACACTGAAGCTTTCTTT. This gives the protein CASSEAWANTEAFF. The chain combines TRBV6-1 with TRBJ1-1; no clear D. Trimming stripped 0 bases from V and 1 base from J, with 6 bases between. The CDR3 consists of 14 residues. CDR1 is MNHNS and CDR2 is SASEGT in the germline V gene.

The chain is built from TRBV21-1 and TRBJ2-5; no check of the table's D call, TRBD1, against the DNA was made. TRBV21-1 is marked as a pseudogene. The CDR3 runs to 15 residues. For the CDR3, the DNA is TGTGCCAGCAGCAAACCTAAAGGGGTTTGGGAGACCCAGTACTTC. Its protein is CASSKPKGVWETQYF.

The genes are TRBV19 and TRBJ2-2, with a weak D call TRBD1 (5 bases). V dropped 6 bases and J dropped 2 bases, with 16 bases sitting between them. This CDR3 comprises 16 residues. The germline V gene has CDR1 LNHDA and CDR2 SQIVND (reference sequence). DNA for the CDR3: TGTGCCAGTAGCCCTACAGGTTGGGGCAACACCGGGGAGCTGTTTTTT. This sequence encodes CASSPTGWGNTGELFF. Full variable domain (missing parts from reference TRBV19 and TRBJ2-2): DGGITQSPKYLFRKEGQNVTLSCEQNLNHDAMYWYRQDPGQGLRLIYYSQIVNDFQKGDIAEGYSVSREKKESFPLTVTSAQKNPTAFYLCASSPTGWGNTGELFFGEGSRLTVL.

Points on this clone: Germline and junction disagree at one end, which may indicate a read error. This chain links TRBV11-2 with TRBJ2-2; the D gene is possibly TRBD1 (6 bases). The CDR3 loop spans 15 amino acids. Germline V gene data show CDR1 as SGHAT and CDR2 as FQNNGV. The CDR3 bases are TGTGCCAGCAGCTTAGATACTGGGGACACAGGGGAGCTGTTTTTT. This encodes CASSLDTGDTGELFF. Full variable domain (outside the CDR3, taken from reference TRBV11-2 and TRBJ2-2): EAGVAQSPRYKIIEKRQSVAFWCNPISGHATLYWYQQILGQGPKLLIQFQNNGVVDDSQLPKDRFSAERLKGVDSTLKIQPAKLEDSAVYLCASSLDTGDTGELFFGEGSRLTVL.

The genes are TRBV10-3 and TRBJ2-3, with 9 bases that match TRBD1. Germline assignment: CDR1 ENHRY and CDR2 SYGVKD. With 5 bases clipped from V and 4 bases from J, the junction kept 10 bases outside the gene matches. This CDR3 has 16 amino acids. The DNA for the CDR3 is TGTGCCATCAGTCCAAACAGGGGGCCCGGGGCAGATACGCAGTATTTT. Its protein product is CAISPNRGPGADTQYF.

The rearrangement uses TRBV7-7 and TRBJ2-5; D gene unclear. V was pared by 1 base and J by 2 bases, with 8 bases between. CDR1 and CDR2 from the germline V gene are SSHAT and FNYEAQ (reference sequence). This CDR3 spans 14 amino acids. CDR3 loop: CASSLGPEQETQYF. CDR3 DNA: TGTGCCAGCAGCTTAGGCCCCGAGCAAGAGACCCAGTACTTC.

V usage is TRBV6-1 and J usage is TRBJ1-2; D not certain. This CDR3 comprises 15 residues. The germline V and J ends were trimmed by 2 bases and 4 bases, with 14 bases remaining between them. Germline V gene lookup returns CDR1 MNHNS and CDR2 SASEGT. The DNA of the CDR3 is TGTGCCAGCAGTGAACGGAAGCAGTTGACCTATGGCTACACCTTC. Its protein product is CASSERKQLTYGYTF.

This sequence joins TRBV5-1 and TRBJ1-1; maybe TRBD1 (5 bases). The germline gives CDR1 SGHRS, CDR2 YFSETQ. The CDR3 has 15 amino acids. V lost 0 bases to trimming and J lost 1 base, with 10 bases between them. The CDR3 is CASSLGGTGNTEAFF. CDR3 bases: TGCGCCAGCAGCTTGGGGGGAACAGGGAACACTGAAGCTTTCTTT.

V and J are TRBV5-1 and TRBJ2-1; D gene uncertain. Germline lookup yields CDR1 SGHRS and CDR2 YFSETQ. The CDR3 contains 18 residues. The V end lost 0 bases, the J end lost 7 bases, and 23 bases lay between the germline ends. The CDR3 reads CASSLAFPGLGDPNEQFF. The CDR3 nucleotides read TGCGCCAGCAGCTTGGCCTTCCCGGGTCTAGGAGACCCTAATGAGCAGTTCTTC.

The gene calls are TRBV19 and TRBJ2-6; D remains ambiguous. The germline CDR1 and CDR2 sequences are LNHDA and SQIVND (reference sequence). V lost 1 base and J lost 1, with 8 bases in between. This CDR3 contains 16 residues. CDR3 DNA: TGTGCCAGTAGTATAGGTGGGGTATCTGGGGCCAACGTCCTGACTTTC. It codes for CASSIGGVSGANVLTF.

This chain connects TRBV27 to TRBJ1-5; D ambiguous. Looked up from germline, CDR1 is MNHEY and CDR2 is SMNVEV (reference sequence). Trimming took 6 bases from V and 0 from J, leaving 12 bases between them. CDR3 length: 15 amino acids. The CDR3 bases are TGTGCCAGCAGCCCCACCTCCCGTAGCAATCAGCCCCAGCATTTT. Translation: CASSPTSRSNQPQHF.

The chain uses TRBV11-3 and TRBJ1-5; TRBD1 agrees at 9 bases. V shed 3 bases and J 0 bases; nucleotides not matched to a gene: 9. This CDR3 contains 18 residues. CDR1 SGHNT and CDR2 YENEEA come from the germline V gene. CDR3 DNA sequence: TGTGCCAGCAGCTTCGTGTTGGACAGGGGTTATAGCAATCAGCCCCAGCATTTT. Amino acid sequence: CASSFVLDRGYSNQPQHF.

The chain joins TRBV28 to TRBJ1-5; possible D gene TRBD1, 5 bases. The V end was cut by 6 bases, the J end by 1 base, with 19 bases between. This CDR3 is 17 amino acids long. Germline CDR1 reads MDHEN; CDR2 reads SYDVKM. CDR3 DNA sequence: TGTGCCAGCAGGGGACGCCCGGGGGGAATGAGCAATCAGCCCCAGCATTTT. Encoded protein: CASRGRPGGMSNQPQHF.

J is TRBJ1-2 and V is TRBV11-2, with TRBD1 matching over 7 bases. CDR1 is SGHAT and CDR2 is FQNNGV in the germline V gene. CDR3 length: 15 residues. Trimming removed 4 bases from V and 3 bases from J; junction bases left unmatched: 8. The CDR3 is CASSSNTGTDYGYTF. DNA for the CDR3: TGTGCCAGCAGCTCAAATACCGGGACAGACTATGGCTACACCTTC.

The rearrangement links TRBV6-5 to TRBJ1-1, with D possibly TRBD1 on 5 matching bases. The CDR3 spans 14 residues. The ends were cut back, 10 bases at V and 1 base at J, with 16 bases in the middle. Germline V gene sequence: CDR1 MNHEY, CDR2 SVGAGI. CDR3 sequence (DNA): TGTGCCACCAAAAAGGGACCCTCGAACACTGAAGCTTTCTTT. Translation: CATKKGPSNTEAFF.

The gene calls are TRBV2 and TRBJ1-5; D not certain. The length of the CDR3 is 13 residues. Trimming pared 3 bases from V and 6 bases from J, leaving 9 bases between. Germline loops: CDR1 SNHLY, CDR2 FYNNEI. The CDR3 DNA sequence: TGTGCCAGCAGTGACGCAGGCAGTCAGCCCCAGCATTTT. Protein product: CASSDAGSQPQHF.

This clone was observed a handful of times. V and J are TRBV2 and TRBJ2-3; no definite D call. CDR1 and CDR2 (germline): SNHLY, FYNNEI. The V gene lost 6 bases and the J gene lost 0 bases, with 4 bases spanning the gap. This CDR3 contains 12 residues. Here the CDR3 DNA reads TGTGCCAGCAGGGGCAGCACAGATACGCAGTATTTT. Residues: CASRGSTDTQYF. Together with reference TRBV2 and TRBJ2-3, the CDR3 gives the full variable domain: EPEVTQTPSHQVTQMGQEVILRCVPISNHLYFYWYRQILGQKVEFLVSFYNNEISEKSEIFDDQFSVERPDGSNFTLKIRSTKLEDSAMYFCASRGSTDTQYFGPGTRLTVL.

This chain uses TRBV6-1 with TRBJ1-2, with TRBD1 matching 8 bases. The CDR3 sequence is 14 residues long. V lost 4 bases and J lost 2; bases outside the gene matches: 3. Germline V gene lookup returns CDR1 MNHNS and CDR2 SASEGT. CDR3 in DNA: TGTGCCAGCAGTGGGGGGACAGGAAACTATGGCTACACCTTC. This translates into CASSGGTGNYGYTF.

The V gene is TRBV5-6, the J gene TRBJ1-5; D is ambiguous. The CDR3 has 16 residues. Trimming took off 1 base at V and 1 base at J, with 12 bases between the two ends. The germline gives CDR1 SGHDT, CDR2 YYEEEE. The CDR3 spells CASSLFKGASNQPQHF. DNA for the CDR3: TGTGCCAGCAGCTTGTTTAAGGGCGCGAGCAATCAGCCCCAGCATTTT.

The gene calls are TRBV18 and TRBJ2-1, with D tentatively TRBD2 (6 bases). CDR1 KGHSH and CDR2 LQKENI come from the germline V gene. Trimming took off 4 bases at V and 16 bases at J, with 14 bases between the two ends. The CDR3 is made up of 11 amino acids. The CDR3 here is CASSREEVYFF. The CDR3 nucleotides read TGTGCCAGCTCACGGGAGGAGGTCTATTTCTTC.

This clone was detected a few times. This chain links TRBV7-9 with TRBJ2-5; D possibly uses TRBD1 or TRBD2 (6 bases each). Trimming took 1 base from V and 5 from J, leaving 11 bases between them. The germline gives CDR1 SEHNR, CDR2 FQNEAQ (reference sequence). This CDR3 is 14 amino acids long. This chain's CDR3 is CASSLVEGGETQYF. The DNA of the CDR3 is TGTGCCAGCAGCTTAGTCGAGGGGGGTGAGACCCAGTACTTC.

This chain uses TRBV5-1 with TRBJ1-2, with a tentative D call TRBD1 (5 bases). Trimming left V 0 bases short and J 6 bases short, with 6 bases between. Germline-derived CDR1 and CDR2 are SGHRS and YFSETQ. This CDR3 spans 12 amino acids. The CDR3 sequence is CASSLEGHGYTF. Written as DNA, the CDR3 is TGCGCCAGCAGCTTGGAGGGGCATGGCTACACCTTC. Together with reference TRBV5-1 and TRBJ1-2, the CDR3 gives the full variable domain: KAGVTQTPRYLIKTRGQQVTLSCSPISGHRSVSWYQQTPGQGLQFLFEYFSETQRNKGNFPGRFSGRQFSNSRSEMNVSTLELGDSALYLCASSLEGHGYTFGSGTRLTVV.

This clone was seen more than once but under ten times. In DNA, the CDR3 is TGTGCCATCAGTTCCGGGACACAAGACAGCCGGTCCACCTTC. This translates into CAISSGTQDSRSTF. The chain couples TRBV10-3 to TRBJ1-2; D might be TRBD1 (6 bases). The germline V gene encodes CDR1 ENHRY and CDR2 SYGVKD. Trimming shortened V by 5 bases and J by 13 bases, and 23 bases separated the two germline ends. This CDR3 has 14 amino acids.

The chain is built from TRBV27 and TRBJ1-2; 8 bases agree with TRBD1. The CDR3 spans 13 residues. Germline V CDR1 and CDR2: MNHEY, SMNVEV (reference sequence). The trim removed 5 bases at V and 6 bases at J, leaving 5 bases unmatched. The CDR3 nucleotides are TGTGCCAGCAGTGCACAGGGGGGCGATGGCTACACCTTC. Protein: CASSAQGGDGYTF.